This is a list of T cell receptor beta chains from one sample in a study of memory CD4+ T cells and cytomegalovirus serostatus. Some clones are missing from TCRdb's copy, which holds only in-frame ones; the method was immunoSEQ multiplex PCR. This table has under 50,000 clones, around 78% appearing once. The sequencing input was memory CD4+ T cells from blood. The receptors stem from an adult in good health and CMV-seronegative. Both conserved end residues are part of each CDR3. D genes are given only for firm matches. Some rows have no size entry. The others give once, few or many, or a class for an expanded clone.

22,TRBD1,TRBV6-4,TRBJ1-3,NA,CASSDCGPLGTGGNYSGNTIYF,TGTGCCAGCAGTGACTGCGGCCCTTTAGGGACAGGGGGCAATTACTCTGGAAACACCATATATTTT
14,TRBD2,TRBV7-9,TRBJ2-1,NA,CASSLAGGYNEQFF,TGTGCCAGCAGCCTAGCGGGGGGCTACAATGAGCAGTTCTTC
14,NA,TRBV6-6,TRBJ1-5,NA,CASRKGASNQPQHF,TGTGCCAGCAGAAAGGGAGCCTCTAATCAGCCCCAGCATTTT
11,NA,TRBV2,TRBJ1-4,NA,CASRTNEKLFF,TGTGCCAGTAGAACTAATGAAAAACTGTTTTTT
13,NA,TRBV5-1,TRBJ1-2,NA,CASSFQGNYGYTF,TGCGCCAGCAGCTTCCAGGGAAACTATGGCTACACCTTC
13,TRBD1,TRBV6-1,TRBJ1-2,NA,CASSEPPGQGYTF,TGTGCCAGCAGTGAACCCCCGGGACAGGGCTACACCTTC
12,NA,TRBV21-1,TRBJ1-5,NA,CASSRGRGPQHF,TGTGCCAGCAGCAGAGGGAGAGGGCCCCAGCATTTT
13,NA,TRBV19,TRBJ1-2,NA,CATDSGANYGYTF,TGTGCCACAGACAGCGGAGCTAACTATGGCTACACCTTC
17,TRBD1,TRBV4-2,TRBJ1-6,NA,CASSQAETGGIDSPLHF,TGTGCCAGCAGCCAAGCTGAGACAGGGGGCATTGATTCACCCCTCCACTTT
15,NA,TRBV11-2,TRBJ1-2,NA,CASSLERRLNYGYTF,TGTGCCAGCAGCTTAGAGCGACGGCTTAACTATGGCTACACCTTC
15,TRBD2,TRBV7-2,TRBJ2-7,NA,CASSLERGRTYEQYF,TGTGCCAGCAGCTTAGAGCGGGGACGAACCTACGAGCAGTACTTC
13,NA,TRBV6-1,TRBJ1-2,NA,CASSEARSQGYTF,TGTGCCAGCAGTGAGGCCAGGTCTCAGGGCTACACCTTC
14,TRBD1,TRBV6-5,TRBJ2-7,once,CASTMGTGSYEQYF,TGTGCCAGCACCATGGGGACAGGGAGCTACGAGCAGTACTTC
16,TRBD1,TRBV2,TRBJ1-6,NA,CASRGTGNLYNSPLHF,TGTGCCAGCAGAGGGACAGGGAACCTCTATAATTCACCCCTCCACTTT
15,NA,TRBV9,TRBJ1-5,NA,CASSVHGAAGQPQHF,TGTGCCAGCAGCGTGCACGGGGCAGCAGGGCAGCCCCAGCATTTT
17,NA,TRBV2,TRBJ2-6,few,CASRDQTYSSGANVLTF,TGTGCCAGCAGGGACCAGACCTATAGCTCTGGGGCCAACGTCCTGACTTTC
14,TRBD1,TRBV30,TRBJ2-2,NA,CAQDRDRGPGELFF,TGTGCCCAAGACCGGGACAGGGGGCCCGGGGAGCTGTTTTTT
15,TRBD1,TRBV11-3,TRBJ1-1,NA,CASSTGGTGDTEAFF,TGTGCCAGCAGCACAGGGGGCACGGGAGACACTGAAGCTTTCTTT
15,TRBD1,TRBV5-5,TRBJ2-2,NA,CASSFGTGGYGELFF,TGTGCCAGCAGCTTCGGGACAGGGGGCTATGGGGAGCTGTTTTTT
15,NA,TRBV30,TRBJ1-6,NA,CAWSNGVSYNSPLHF,TGTGCCTGGAGTAACGGGGTCTCCTATAATTCACCCCTCCACTTT
15,TRBD1,TRBV25-1,TRBJ1-4,NA,CASSVYRGLNEKLFF,TGTGCCAGCAGTGTGTACAGGGGACTAAATGAAAAACTGTTTTTT
16,NA,TRBV15,TRBJ1-3,NA,CATSREQALSGNTIYF,TGTGCCACCAGCAGAGAGCAAGCCCTTTCTGGAAACACCATATATTTT
15,NA,TRBV7-2,TRBJ1-2,NA,CASSQINDGTYGYTF,TGTGCCAGCAGTCAAATCAACGACGGGACCTATGGCTACACCTTC
14,NA,TRBV5-1,TRBJ2-2,NA,CASSSNTNTGELFF,TGCGCCAGCTCCTCAAACACGAACACCGGGGAGCTGTTTTTT
15,NA,TRBV5-4,TRBJ2-5,NA,CASSLTGRKEETQYF,TGTGCCAGCAGCTTGACAGGGAGGAAGGAAGAGACCCAGTACTTC
16,TRBD1,TRBV5-6,TRBJ2-5,NA,CASSALQGAYEETQYF,TGTGCCAGCAGCGCCTTACAGGGGGCGTACGAAGAGACCCAGTACTTC
16,TRBD1,TRBV5-1,TRBJ2-7,NA,CASSLSTGTGGYEQYF,TGCGCCAGCAGCCTGAGTACGGGGACAGGGGGCTACGAGCAGTACTTC
12,TRBD1,TRBV6-1,TRBJ1-1,NA,CASREDRTEAFF,TGTGCCAGCAGAGAGGACAGGACTGAAGCTTTCTTT
15,TRBD1,TRBV4-1,TRBJ2-5,few,CASSQRQGAQETQYF,TGCGCCAGCAGCCAACGACAGGGGGCGCAGGAGACCCAGTACTTC
11,NA,TRBV7-8,TRBJ1-1,NA,CASQSHTEAFF,TGTGCCAGCCAATCTCACACTGAAGCTTTCTTT
14,NA,TRBV6-4,TRBJ2-3,NA,CASSDGGGTDTQYF,TGTGCCAGCAGTGATGGCGGGGGCACAGATACGCAGTATTTT
14,NA,TRBV19,TRBJ1-1,few,CASRRDSQRAEAFF,TGTGCCAGTAGGCGGGACTCCCAAAGGGCTGAAGCTTTCTTT
15,NA,TRBV5-4,TRBJ1-1,NA,CASSFPAGKNTEAFF,TGTGCCAGCAGCTTCCCGGCAGGCAAGAACACTGAAGCTTTCTTT
15,TRBD1,TRBV7-2,TRBJ2-2,NA,CASSLRTGATGELFF,TGTGCCAGCAGCCTTAGGACAGGGGCCACCGGGGAGCTGTTTTTT
13,NA,TRBV7-2,TRBJ2-2,NA,CASSISNTGELFF,TGTGCCAGCAGCATTTCAAACACCGGGGAGCTGTTTTTT
16,TRBD1,TRBV5-1,TRBJ2-3,few,CASRSERGLSTDTQYF,TGCGCCAGCAGGTCCGAGAGGGGGCTCTCCACAGATACGCAGTATTTT
16,TRBD1,TRBV29-1,TRBJ2-3,NA,CSVEGPGTGATDTQYF,TGCAGCGTTGAGGGCCCCGGGACAGGGGCCACAGATACGCAGTATTTT
13,NA,TRBV7-9,TRBJ1-1,NA,CASSFTANTEAFF,TGTGCCAGCAGCTTTACTGCGAACACTGAAGCTTTCTTT
14,NA,TRBV6-1,TRBJ2-3,NA,CASSIIGETDTQYF,TGTGCCAGCAGTATTATCGGAGAAACAGATACGCAGTATTTT
17,TRBD1,TRBV7-8,TRBJ1-6,NA,CASSLASGGSYNSPLHF,TGTGCCAGCAGCTTAGCCTCAGGGGGCTCCTATAATTCACCCCTCCACTTT
14,NA,TRBV19,TRBJ1-3,NA,CASSRTSSGNTIYF,TGTGCCTCCTCTAGGACTTCCTCTGGAAACACCATATATTTT
16,NA,TRBV19,TRBJ1-6,NA,CASSNLLVSFGSPLHF,TGTGCCAGTAGTAACCTTTTGGTCTCATTTGGATCACCCCTCCACTTT
17,NA,TRBV7-9,TRBJ1-1,few,CASSLSFPREGNTEAFF,TGTGCCAGCAGCTTATCCTTTCCCAGGGAGGGGAACACTGAAGCTTTCTTT
11,NA,TRBV30,TRBJ2-1,NA,CAGLENNEQFF,TGTGCCGGGCTCGAGAACAATGAGCAGTTCTTC
15,NA,TRBV5-4,TRBJ2-2,NA,CASEPGGTNTGELFF,TGTGCCAGTGAGCCAGGTGGAACGAACACCGGGGAGCTGTTTTTT
16,NA,TRBV10-2,TRBJ1-2,NA,CASSESGRGSNYGYTF,TGCGCCAGCAGTGAGTCCGGGCGGGGGTCTAACTATGGCTACACCTTC